The rows below give T cell receptor beta chains drawn from one sample of a study of OX40 agonist ivuxolimab in advanced cancers. The data were produced by immunoSEQ multiplex PCR, yet TCRdb's version contains in-frame clones alone and is incomplete. The data show fewer than 90,000 clones, around 89% seen once. Sequences were derived from CD4+ or CD8+ T cells sorted from blood, sampled in a trial of the OX40 agonist ivuxolimab. These receptors were collected from an adult with an advanced solid tumor such as melanoma, head and neck, liver or kidney cancer. The CDR3 runs from the conserved cysteine through the conserved F or W. D genes are given only for firm matches. Only some rows state a clone size, as once, few, many or a class for expanded clones.

v_call,j_call,clone_size,d_call,cdr3_nt,cdr3_aa
TRBV25-1,TRBJ2-7,NA,TRBD2,TGTGCCAGCAGCCCCCGACTAGCGGGAGACTACGAGCAGTACTTC,CASSPRLAGDYEQYF
TRBV20-1,TRBJ2-3,NA,NA,TGCAGTGCTCCAGAGGGGGATACGCAGTATTTT,CSAPEGDTQYF
TRBV18,TRBJ2-1,NA,TRBD2,TGTGCCAGCTCACCACCGACTAGCTTCCTTGGCAATGAGCAGTTCTTC,CASSPPTSFLGNEQFF
TRBV7-2,TRBJ1-4,NA,TRBD1,TGTGCCAGCAGCTTCCAACAGGGGCCTGAAAAACTGTTTTTT,CASSFQQGPEKLFF
TRBV30,TRBJ2-2,NA,NA,TGTGCCTGGAGTGTACAGGGATCGACCGGGGAGCTGTTTTTT,CAWSVQGSTGELFF
TRBV10-3,TRBJ2-7,NA,TRBD2,TGTGCCATCAGTGAGAAAGCGGGAGGGGCAACCTACGAGCAGTACTTC,CAISEKAGGATYEQYF
TRBV21-1,TRBJ2-7,NA,NA,TGTGCCAGCAGCAAGGGACTAGCGCTCTACGAGCAGTACTTC,CASSKGLALYEQYF
TRBV4-1,TRBJ2-5,NA,NA,TGCGCCAGCAGCCAAGGGGGAGCGGGCGAGACCCAGTACTTC,CASSQGGAGETQYF
TRBV4-3,TRBJ2-7,NA,TRBD2,TGCGCCAGCAGCCAAGCACCCTGGTCTAGCGGGAGGGCCAGCCAGCAGTACTTC,CASSQAPWSSGRASQQYF
TRBV2,TRBJ2-7,once,TRBD2,TGTGCCAGCAGTGAACTAGCGGAGGGTTGGCAGTACTTC,CASSELAEGWQYF
TRBV6-5,TRBJ1-3,NA,NA,TGTGCCAGCAGTTACTCGACCCCGCGCTCTGGAAACACCATATATTTT,CASSYSTPRSGNTIYF
TRBV11-3,TRBJ2-7,once,TRBD2,TGTGCCAGCAGCTCTCCCTCCGGACTAGCGGGAGTCTCCTACGAGCAGTACTTC,CASSSPSGLAGVSYEQYF
TRBV10-2,TRBJ2-2,NA,NA,TGCGCCAGCAGTCCGAGGTGGGGGAACACCGGGGAGCTGTTTTTT,CASSPRWGNTGELFF
TRBV7-2,TRBJ2-1,NA,TRBD2,TGTGCCAGCAGCTTAGTTTCGACTAGCGGCTACAATGAGCAGTTCTTC,CASSLVSTSGYNEQFF
TRBV19,TRBJ2-3,once,TRBD2,TGTGCCAGTAGTTGGCGGGAGAGTGTGGATACGCAGTATTTT,CASSWRESVDTQYF
TRBV7-2,TRBJ2-1,NA,TRBD1,TGTGCCAGCAGCGAACTTGGGACAGGGGTTGGCGATGAGCAGTTCTTC,CASSELGTGVGDEQFF
TRBV6-1,TRBJ2-3,NA,NA,TGTGCCAGCAGTGAACACACAGGGTTCACAGATACGCAGTATTTT,CASSEHTGFTDTQYF
TRBV7-2,TRBJ2-3,NA,TRBD2,TGTGCCAGCAGCGAGCCGGGACTAGCGATTGATACGCAGTATTTT,CASSEPGLAIDTQYF
TRBV6-1,TRBJ1-1,NA,NA,TGTGCCAGCAGTGACCTCAGGGGCAACACTGAAGCTTTCTTT,CASSDLRGNTEAFF
TRBV7-2,TRBJ2-2,once,NA,TGTGCCAGCATCCGAGATTCTTACAAGAACACCGGGGAGCTGTTTTTT,CASIRDSYKNTGELFF
TRBV27,TRBJ2-1,NA,TRBD2,TGTGCCAGCGCCCTAGCGGGCCCCACCTACAATGAGCAGTTCTTC,CASALAGPTYNEQFF
TRBV10-1,TRBJ2-3,NA,NA,TGCGCCAGCAGTGCGGGGGGCGTGCAGTATTTT,CASSAGGVQYF
TRBV9,TRBJ2-7,NA,NA,TGTGCCAGCAGCGTAGTGCCCGCTGACTCCTACGAGCAGTACTTC,CASSVVPADSYEQYF
TRBV7-2,TRBJ2-7,once,NA,TGTGCCAGCAGACAACCAGGAGGTTCCCCATACGAGCAGTACTTC,CASRQPGGSPYEQYF
TRBV11-3,TRBJ2-7,NA,NA,TGTGCCAGCAGCTTAGAGGCAGGGGTTGACGAGCAGTACTTC,CASSLEAGVDEQYF
TRBV5-1,TRBJ2-2,NA,NA,TGCGCCAGCAGCTTGACAGTGGATACCGGGGAGCTGTTTTTT,CASSLTVDTGELFF
TRBV5-6,TRBJ2-5,NA,TRBD1,TGTGCCTCTCGGGGACAGGGGGTAAGAGAGACCCAGTACTTC,CASRGQGVRETQYF
TRBV20-1,TRBJ2-1,NA,TRBD2,TGCAGTGCTCAAGCGGGAACCAAGCAGTTCTTC,CSAQAGTKQFF
TRBV6-1,TRBJ2-7,NA,NA,TGTGCCAGCAGTCCTCCGTCGTCGTCCGAGCAGTACTTC,CASSPPSSSEQYF
TRBV25-1,TRBJ2-2,NA,NA,TGTGCCAGCAGTGAACCAGGGAACACCGGGGAGCTGTTTTTT,CASSEPGNTGELFF
TRBV7-8,TRBJ2-7,NA,NA,TGTGCCAGCAGCTTACGCCCAGCCCTTAGCTCCTACGAGCAGTACTTC,CASSLRPALSSYEQYF
TRBV29-1,TRBJ2-7,NA,NA,TGCAGCGTTGAAGTGCGAGGCCCGGGCGAGCAGTACTTC,CSVEVRGPGEQYF
TRBV30,TRBJ1-2,few,NA,TGTGCCTGGAGTGTCACGGGACGCAGCCTCTATGGCTACACCTTC,CAWSVTGRSLYGYTF
TRBV5-6,TRBJ1-2,once,NA,TGTGCCAGCAGCTCCCACAGCGGTGGCTACACCTTC,CASSSHSGGYTF
TRBV14,TRBJ1-2,NA,NA,TGTGCCAGCAGCCAAGATCCGAGTCAGGGTGCCTACACCTTC,CASSQDPSQGAYTF
TRBV19,TRBJ2-3,NA,NA,TGTGCCAGCGGGACCCCCACAGATACGCAGTATTTT,CASGTPTDTQYF
TRBV6-1,TRBJ2-7,NA,NA,TGTGCCAGCAGTGAAGGTGGCGGCCTCTACGAGCAGTACTTC,CASSEGGGLYEQYF
TRBV19,TRBJ1-4,NA,NA,TGTGCCAGTAGTATGCACCCTCCTAATGAAAAACTGTTTTTT,CASSMHPPNEKLFF
TRBV7-2,TRBJ2-3,NA,TRBD2,TGTGCCAGCAGCTTAGTGGCTAGCGGGAGGGGGGGCGATACGCAGTATTTT,CASSLVASGRGGDTQYF
TRBV2,TRBJ2-3,NA,NA,TGTGCCAGCAGTGGCCAGGGAGTTGGAGATACGCAGTATTTT,CASSGQGVGDTQYF
TRBV4-3,TRBJ2-1,NA,NA,TGCGCCAGCAGCCAGGGGGGGGCGGGAGCTGAGCAGTTCTTC,CASSQGGAGAEQFF
TRBV2,TRBJ2-5,NA,NA,TGTGCCAGCAGTGTTGGCCAGGGGTCTTTTGAGACCCAGTACTTC,CASSVGQGSFETQYF
TRBV7-2,TRBJ1-5,NA,NA,TGTGCCAGCAGCCCAGCGTTAACTACTCAGCCCCAGCATTTT,CASSPALTTQPQHF
TRBV30,TRBJ1-5,NA,NA,TGTGCCTGGTCTCCGCCTGTCGCTGTCGGGGGGCCCCAGCATTTT,CAWSPPVAVGGPQHF
TRBV4-2,TRBJ2-5,NA,NA,TGTGCCAGCAGCCCCCGAAGCCAAGAGACCCAGTACTTC,CASSPRSQETQYF
TRBV6-5,TRBJ2-4,NA,NA,TGTGCCAGCAGCCCCGGGCAGGTCAAAAACATTCAGTACTTC,CASSPGQVKNIQYF
TRBV10-3,TRBJ2-1,once,NA,TGTGCCATCAGTGAGTCGATGGGGGCTAGCGGAAAGAATGAGCAGTTCTTC,CAISESMGASGKNEQFF
TRBV5-1,TRBJ2-1,NA,TRBD2,TGCGCCAGCAGCTTGGATCCGGGAGGCTCCGCCGAGGAGCAGTTCTTC,CASSLDPGGSAEEQFF
TRBV28,TRBJ2-7,NA,TRBD1,TGTGCCAGCAGTACCCCCGGGACAGACTACGAGCAGTACTTC,CASSTPGTDYEQYF
TRBV5-6,TRBJ2-5,once,TRBD2,TGTGCCAGCAGCTTGCGGGAGGGGCGGGAGACCCAGTACTTC,CASSLREGRETQYF
TRBV2,TRBJ2-7,NA,TRBD1,TGTGCCAGCAGGGGACAGGCCCCCGACTACGAGCAGTACTTC,CASRGQAPDYEQYF
TRBV7-6,TRBJ2-7,NA,TRBD2,TGTGCCAGCAGCCCATCACCGGGACTAGTTAACTCCTACGAGCAGTACTTC,CASSPSPGLVNSYEQYF
TRBV18,TRBJ2-1,NA,NA,TGTGCCAGCTCGCCATTCTTGGAGCTTGTAAGGAATGAGCAGTTCTTC,CASSPFLELVRNEQFF
TRBV27,TRBJ1-2,NA,TRBD1,TGTGCCAGCAGTCCCGACCCCCGGGACAGGGTGGGCGGCTACACCTTC,CASSPDPRDRVGGYTF
TRBV25-1,TRBJ1-2,once,NA,TGTGCCAGCAGCGGACAGTACTATGGCTACACCTTC,CASSGQYYGYTF
TRBV18,TRBJ2-5,once,TRBD1,TGTGCCAGCTCACTCCGGGACAGGCGACAAGAGACCCAGTACTTC,CASSLRDRRQETQYF
TRBV5-6,TRBJ2-2,NA,TRBD2,TGTGCCAGCAGCTCCCTTTTCGAGCGGGAGTCCCCCGGGGAGCTGTTTTTT,CASSSLFERESPGELFF
TRBV7-9,TRBJ1-4,NA,NA,TGTGCCAGCAGCCAGGGAGGCGTGGGAACTAATGAAAAACTGTTTTTT,CASSQGGVGTNEKLFF
TRBV6-6,TRBJ1-5,NA,NA,TGTGCCAGCAGTCCTGGACGGCATGGCAATCAGCCCCAGCATTTT,CASSPGRHGNQPQHF
TRBV6-4,TRBJ1-1,NA,NA,TGTGCCAGCAGTCCAGAGGGGGGGGATGAAGCTTTCTTT,CASSPEGGDEAFF